There are a few counts of the clone carrying this TCR beta chain. The CDR3 runs 16 residues. Germline assignment: CDR1 LNHDA and CDR2 SQIVND (reference sequence). After removal of 6 bases from V and 4 bases from J, the junction contained 13 bases not matched to a gene. The data belong to a study of T cell repertoires in ileal Crohn's disease. The time point was: neoterminal ileum biopsy at postoperative endoscopy, about 6 months after surgery. Sequenced by immunoSEQ multiplex PCR; TCRdb stores in-frame clones only, minus some. The data show about 9,000 clones, with approximately 80% seen just once and roughly 18% held by the top ten.

V gene TRBV19 combines with J gene TRBJ2-7; TRBD2 matches at 9 bases. This TCR came from an adult with Crohn's disease. The specimen was ileal tissue. The CDR3 region is CASRRSGSLTTYEQYF. CDR3 coding DNA: TGTGCCAGTAGACGTAGCGGGAGCCTGACTACTTACGAGCAGTACTTC.